This T cell receptor (beta chain) was observed in a study of T cells after yellow fever vaccination. CDR1 is SEHNR, CDR2 FQNEAQ, per germline (reference sequence). This CDR3 has 16 amino acids. With V trimmed by 3 bases and J by 3 bases, 6 bases remained unmatched. Generation of TCR cDNA used 5'RACE template switching (which added a universal primer site and UMIs). One entry per CDR3 protein, called by TCRdb with MiXCR from the 5' RACE reads. Of approximately 90,000 distinct CDR3 sequences detected, around 5.8% appear once; the ten largest clones hold over 40%. By sample fraction, this clonotype is medium-sized. Its specificity is unknown. General study results and limits: Clones from primary vaccination mostly reappeared after the booster (roughly 97% CD4, less than 90% CD8).

Sequenced here: CD8+ T cells sorted from PBMCs, sampled 10 days after the yellow fever booster vaccination. The receptor's source is a man aged 18 to 29 who received the YFV17D yellow fever vaccine. This rearrangement joins TRBV7-9 to TRBJ2-5; 11 positions match TRBD2. CDR3 DNA sequence: TGTGCCAGCAGCTTCGGAACTAGCGGGGGAGAAGAGACCCAGTACTTC. It yields the protein CASSFGTSGGEETQYF.